These 13 T cell receptor beta chains share one sample of origin, sequenced in a study of blood T cell repertoires in COVID-19. TCRdb keeps only in-frame clones here, not all; method: immunoSEQ multiplex PCR. The sample consists of 50,000 to 75,000 clones, 65% to 85% of them appearing once. The material sequenced was peripheral blood. These TCRs come from a man of 80 years or more with active or convalescent COVID-19.

The chain uses TRBV18 and TRBJ2-1; 8 bases match TRBD2. Trimming removed 3 bases from V and 1 base from J; junction bases left unmatched: 14. This CDR3 region has 19 residues. Germline lookup yields CDR1 KGHSH and CDR2 LQKENI. The CDR3: CASSPLWARGAASYNEQFF. Here the CDR3 DNA reads TGTGCCAGCTCACCCCTGTGGGCGCGGGGGGCCGCTTCCTACAATGAGCAGTTCTTC.

The chain combines TRBV5-6 with TRBJ2-1, with 9 bases fitting TRBD1. V lost 1 base to trimming and J lost 5 bases; unmatched junction nucleotides: 4. CDR3 length: 15 residues. Looked up from germline, CDR1 is SGHDT and CDR2 is YYEEEE. This chain's CDR3 is CASSLRTGVHNEQFF. The CDR3 region has the DNA TGTGCCAGCAGCTTGAGGACAGGGGTTCACAATGAGCAGTTCTTC.

In this sample, this clone turned up once. This chain connects TRBV19 to TRBJ2-1; D perhaps matches TRBD2 (7 bases). The CDR3 has 15 residues. Germline V gene lookup returns CDR1 LNHDA and CDR2 SQIVND (reference sequence). Trimming cost V 4 bases and J 5 bases, with 15 bases left between them. The CDR3 sequence is CASSKGEGRNNEQFF. CDR3 bases: TGTGCCAGTAGTAAGGGGGAGGGCCGGAACAATGAGCAGTTCTTC.

The chain couples TRBV11-3 to TRBJ2-7; TRBD1 matches at 8 bases. Germline V gene lookup returns CDR1 SGHNT and CDR2 YENEEA. CDR3 size: 15 residues. V was clipped by 5 bases and J by 3 bases; unmatched bases: 9. The CDR3 nucleotides read TGTGCCAGCAGCCGGAATACAGGGGGAGTCTACGAGCAGTACTTC. Protein product: CASSRNTGGVYEQYF.

V and J are TRBV6-5 and TRBJ2-6; tentatively, D is TRBD2 (5 bases). CDR3 length equals 14 residues. The ends were cut back, 9 bases at V and 4 bases at J, with 13 bases in the middle. Germline CDR1 and CDR2: MNHEY and SVGAGI. Here the CDR3 DNA reads TGTGCCAGTAGTCGCCGGAGGGGGGCCAACGTCCTGACTTTC. Protein: CASSRRRGANVLTF.

The chain employs TRBV2 and TRBJ2-3, with TRBD2 identical over 8 bases. The V segment lost 6 bases and the J segment 3 bases; nucleotides outside the gene matches: 8. Germline V gene data show CDR1 as SNHLY and CDR2 as FYNNEI. The CDR3 has 15 residues. The CDR3 nucleotides are TGTGCCAGCAGCGACGGACTAGCAGGTACAGATACGCAGTATTTT. Protein: CASSDGLAGTDTQYF.

This rearrangement joins TRBV7-9 to TRBJ1-3; the D gene is possibly TRBD1 (5 bases). Trimming removed 4 bases at V and 8 bases at J, with 30 bases between. This CDR3 is built from 19 residues. Germline CDR1 and CDR2: SEHNR and FQNEAQ (reference sequence). The chain's CDR3 is CASSSPRQGGPQPGDTIYF. CDR3 DNA sequence: TGTGCCAGCAGCTCACCCCGCCAGGGCGGACCACAACCCGGCGACACCATATATTTT.

The J gene is TRBJ2-7, the V gene TRBV5-5; no clear D gene. CDR1 is SGHKS and CDR2 is YYEKEE in the germline V gene (reference sequence). The CDR3 consists of 13 residues. Trimming took 7 bases from V and 3 from J, leaving 14 bases between them. CDR3 bases: TGTGCCAGCCAAGACTCCTCGCGCTACGAGCAGTACTTC. As protein: CASQDSSRYEQYF.

The chain has TRBV9 and TRBJ1-6; 10 nucleotides line up with TRBD1. The ends lost 0 bases at V and 10 bases at J; junction bases unmatched: 4. The germline CDR1 and CDR2 sequences are SGDLS and YYNGEE. The CDR3 consists of 15 residues. CDR3 sequence reads: CASSVAGQGWSPLHF. The CDR3 bases are TGTGCCAGCAGCGTAGCGGGACAGGGGTGGTCACCCCTCCACTTT.

This clone has a single count. The chain combines TRBV27 with TRBJ2-3; a weak D match, TRBD1 (6 bases). V was clipped by 4 bases and J by 5 bases, with 16 bases between them. The CDR3 has 15 residues. Germline values: CDR1 MNHEY, CDR2 SMNVEV (reference sequence). The CDR3 coding sequence is TGTGCCAGCAGTTCTCTACAGGGAGCCAGAGATACGCAGTATTTT. Its protein is CASSSLQGARDTQYF.

This clone was picked up a small number of times. The chain has TRBV12-1 and TRBJ1-6; the DNA was not used to check the table's D call, TRBD1. TRBV12-1 is a recognized pseudogene. This CDR3 contains 17 residues. CDR3 DNA: TGTGCCAGCAGCTTATCAGGGGCGGGTTGGGGTAATTCACCCCTCCACTTT. Its translation is CASSLSGAGWGNSPLHF.

This clone has more than one count but fewer than ten. V usage is TRBV27 and J usage is TRBJ2-1; the D gene is possibly TRBD1 (6 bases). The V end lost 2 bases, the J end lost 9 bases, and 14 bases lay between the germline ends. The germline gives CDR1 MNHEY, CDR2 SMNVEV (reference sequence). The CDR3 covers 14 residues. This CDR3 is CASSLEGGFGEQFF. CDR3 sequence (DNA): TGTGCCAGCAGTTTAGAAGGGGGTTTCGGTGAGCAGTTCTTC.

The chain joins TRBV7-2 to TRBJ1-6; 9 positions match TRBD1. The V segment lost 5 bases and the J segment 9 bases; nucleotides outside the gene matches: 11. CDR1 SGHTA and CDR2 FQGNSA come from the germline V gene. This CDR3 is 16 amino acids long. This CDR3 is CASSQGFGQGFSPLHF. The CDR3 DNA is TGTGCCAGCAGCCAAGGTTTTGGACAGGGGTTTTCACCCCTCCACTTT.